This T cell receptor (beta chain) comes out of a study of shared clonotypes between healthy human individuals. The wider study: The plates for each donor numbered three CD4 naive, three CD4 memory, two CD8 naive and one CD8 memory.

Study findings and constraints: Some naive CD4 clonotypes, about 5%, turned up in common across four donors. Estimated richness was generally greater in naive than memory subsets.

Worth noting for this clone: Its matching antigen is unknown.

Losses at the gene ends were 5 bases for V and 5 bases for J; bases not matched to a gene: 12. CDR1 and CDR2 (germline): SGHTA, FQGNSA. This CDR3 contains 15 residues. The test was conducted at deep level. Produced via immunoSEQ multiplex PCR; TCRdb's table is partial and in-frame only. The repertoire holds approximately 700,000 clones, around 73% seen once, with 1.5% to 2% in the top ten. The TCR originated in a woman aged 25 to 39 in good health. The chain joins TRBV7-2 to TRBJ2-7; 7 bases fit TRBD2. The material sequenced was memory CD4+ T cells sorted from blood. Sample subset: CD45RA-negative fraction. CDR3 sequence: CASSPGGRVLHEQYF. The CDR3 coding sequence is TGTGCCAGCAGCCCGGGGGGAAGGGTACTTCACGAGCAGTACTTC.